The T cell receptor beta chain described here comes from a study of T cells after yellow fever vaccination. Across the whole study: Preparation of fractions with low cell numbers was performed using SMART-Seq v4 Ultra Low Input.

About this clonotype: As yet, its antigen is unknown.

A single record per CDR3 protein comes from TCRdb applying MiXCR to the 5' RACE reads. Counted here are fewer than 650,000 distinct CDR3 sequences, 21% occurring once; the ten biggest clones make up about a sixth. Study-level findings and limits: Contamination by abundant bulk-population clonotypes could be present in FACS-sorted repertoires. The secondary response was weaker, and its peak arrived faster, on day 5 versus 15. Booster samples showed a return of most primary-vaccination clones (around 95% CD4, around 88% CD8).

In germline, CDR1 is SGHRS, CDR2 YFSETQ. The V gene end was trimmed by 4 bases and the J gene end by 3 bases; junction bases not matched to a gene: 10. The length of the CDR3 is 17 residues. Material: PBMCs, obtained about 21 days after the first yellow fever vaccination. The receptor's source is a man aged 18-30 years who received the YFV17D yellow fever vaccine. The V call is TRBV5-1, the J call TRBJ2-7, with TRBD2 identical over 13 bases. CDR3: CASSPGTSGAHRYEQYF. CDR3 sequence (DNA): TGCGCCAGCAGCCCGGGGACTAGCGGGGCACACCGCTACGAGCAGTACTTC.